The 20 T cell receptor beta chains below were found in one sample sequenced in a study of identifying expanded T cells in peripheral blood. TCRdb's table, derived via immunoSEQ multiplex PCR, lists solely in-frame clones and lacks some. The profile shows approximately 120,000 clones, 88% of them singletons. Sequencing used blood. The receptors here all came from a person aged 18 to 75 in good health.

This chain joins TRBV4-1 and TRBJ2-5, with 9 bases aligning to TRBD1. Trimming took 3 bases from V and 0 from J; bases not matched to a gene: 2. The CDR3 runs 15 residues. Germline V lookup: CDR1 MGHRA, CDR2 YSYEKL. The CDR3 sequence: CASSQGQGNQETQYF. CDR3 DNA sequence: TGCGCCAGCAGCCAGGGACAGGGCAACCAAGAGACCCAGTACTTC.

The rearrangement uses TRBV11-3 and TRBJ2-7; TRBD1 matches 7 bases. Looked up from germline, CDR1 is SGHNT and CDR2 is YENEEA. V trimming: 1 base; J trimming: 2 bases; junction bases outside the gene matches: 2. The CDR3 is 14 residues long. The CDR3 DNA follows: TGTGCCAGCAGCTTAGGTCAGGGGGCCTACGAGCAGTACTTC. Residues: CASSLGQGAYEQYF.

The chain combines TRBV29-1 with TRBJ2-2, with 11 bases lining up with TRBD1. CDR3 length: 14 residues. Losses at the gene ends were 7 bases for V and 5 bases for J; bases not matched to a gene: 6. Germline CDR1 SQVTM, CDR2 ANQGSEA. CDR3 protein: CSAGGQGGTGELFF. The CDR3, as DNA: TGCAGCGCTGGGGGACAGGGGGGTACCGGGGAGCTGTTTTTT.

Written as DNA, the CDR3 is TGTGCCAGCAGTCAGGGGGTCGGGGCCAACGTCCTGACTTTC. Translated: CASSQGVGANVLTF. V gene TRBV11-2 combines with J gene TRBJ2-6, with 7 bases identical to TRBD1. Looked up from germline, CDR1 is SGHAT and CDR2 is FQNNGV. V lost 6 bases and J lost 4; bases outside the gene matches: 3. There are 14 residues in the CDR3.

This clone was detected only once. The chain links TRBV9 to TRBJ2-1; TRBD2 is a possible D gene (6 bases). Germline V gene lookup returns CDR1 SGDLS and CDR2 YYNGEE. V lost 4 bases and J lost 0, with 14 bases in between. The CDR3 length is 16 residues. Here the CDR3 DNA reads TGTGCCAGCAGCTCACGATTCGGGAGCTCCTACAATGAGCAGTTCTTC. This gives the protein CASSSRFGSSYNEQFF.

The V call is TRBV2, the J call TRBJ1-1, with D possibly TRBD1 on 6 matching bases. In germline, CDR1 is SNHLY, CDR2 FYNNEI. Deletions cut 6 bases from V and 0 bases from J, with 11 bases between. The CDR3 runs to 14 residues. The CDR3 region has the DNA TGTGCCAGCAGCCGGGGGGCCATGAACACTGAAGCTTTCTTT. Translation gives CASSRGAMNTEAFF. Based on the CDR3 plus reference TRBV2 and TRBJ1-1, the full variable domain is EPEVTQTPSHQVTQMGQEVILRCVPISNHLYFYWYRQILGQKVEFLVSFYNNEISEKSEIFDDQFSVERPDGSNFTLKIRSTKLEDSAMYFCASSRGAMNTEAFFGQGTRLTVV.

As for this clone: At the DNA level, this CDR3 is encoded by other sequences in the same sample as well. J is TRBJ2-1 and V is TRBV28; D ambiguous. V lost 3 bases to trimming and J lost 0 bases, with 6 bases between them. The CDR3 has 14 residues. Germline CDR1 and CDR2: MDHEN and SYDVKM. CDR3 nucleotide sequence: TGTGCCAGCAGTTTTAGGAACTCCTACAATGAGCAGTTCTTC. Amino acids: CASSFRNSYNEQFF.

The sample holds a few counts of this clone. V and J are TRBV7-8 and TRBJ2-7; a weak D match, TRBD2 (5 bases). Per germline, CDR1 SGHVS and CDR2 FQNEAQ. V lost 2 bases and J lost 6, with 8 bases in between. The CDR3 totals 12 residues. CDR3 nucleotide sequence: TGTGCCAGCAGCTTATTAGGGAGCGAGCAGTACTTC. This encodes CASSLLGSEQYF.

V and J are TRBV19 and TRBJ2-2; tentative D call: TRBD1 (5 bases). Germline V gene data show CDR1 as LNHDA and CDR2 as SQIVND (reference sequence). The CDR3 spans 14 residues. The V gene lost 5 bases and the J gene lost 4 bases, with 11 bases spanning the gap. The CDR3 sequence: CASSLGRVTGELFF. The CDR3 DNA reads TGTGCCAGTAGTCTCGGCAGGGTCACCGGGGAGCTGTTTTTT.

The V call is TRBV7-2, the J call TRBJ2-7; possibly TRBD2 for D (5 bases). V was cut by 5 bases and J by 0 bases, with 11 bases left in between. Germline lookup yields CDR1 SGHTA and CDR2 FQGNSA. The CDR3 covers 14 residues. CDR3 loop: CASSPMGSSYEQYF. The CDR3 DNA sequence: TGTGCCAGCAGCCCCATGGGGAGCTCCTACGAGCAGTACTTC.

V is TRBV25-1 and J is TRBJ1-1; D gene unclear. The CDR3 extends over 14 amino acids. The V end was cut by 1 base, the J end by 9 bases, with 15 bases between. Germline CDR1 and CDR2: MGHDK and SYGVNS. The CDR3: CASSELGRDSKAFF. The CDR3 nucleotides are TGTGCCAGCAGTGAATTGGGCAGAGATTCGAAAGCTTTCTTT.

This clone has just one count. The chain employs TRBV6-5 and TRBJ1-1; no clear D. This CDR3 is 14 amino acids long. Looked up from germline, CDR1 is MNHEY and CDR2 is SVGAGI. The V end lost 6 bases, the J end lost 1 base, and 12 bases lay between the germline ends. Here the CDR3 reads CASSKRSRNTEAFF. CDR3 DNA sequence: TGTGCCAGCAGCAAACGGAGCAGGAACACTGAAGCTTTCTTT.

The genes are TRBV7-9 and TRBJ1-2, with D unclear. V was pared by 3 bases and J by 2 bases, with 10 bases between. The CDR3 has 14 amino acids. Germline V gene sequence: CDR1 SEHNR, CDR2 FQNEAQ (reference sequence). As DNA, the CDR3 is TGTGCCAGCAGCTTGTGGTTATCAAACTATGGCTACACCTTC. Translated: CASSLWLSNYGYTF.

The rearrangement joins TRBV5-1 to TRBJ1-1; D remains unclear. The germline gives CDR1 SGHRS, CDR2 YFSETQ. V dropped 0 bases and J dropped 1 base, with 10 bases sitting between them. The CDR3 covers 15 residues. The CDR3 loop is CASSLVPDSNTEAFF. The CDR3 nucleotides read TGCGCCAGCAGCTTGGTACCAGACTCGAACACTGAAGCTTTCTTT.

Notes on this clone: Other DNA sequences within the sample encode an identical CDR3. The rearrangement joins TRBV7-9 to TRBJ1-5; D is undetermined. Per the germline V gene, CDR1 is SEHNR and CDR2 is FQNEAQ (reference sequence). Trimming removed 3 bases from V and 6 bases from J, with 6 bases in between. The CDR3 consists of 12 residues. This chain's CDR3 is CASSFPGQPQHF. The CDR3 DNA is TGTGCCAGCAGCTTCCCGGGTCAGCCCCAGCATTTT.

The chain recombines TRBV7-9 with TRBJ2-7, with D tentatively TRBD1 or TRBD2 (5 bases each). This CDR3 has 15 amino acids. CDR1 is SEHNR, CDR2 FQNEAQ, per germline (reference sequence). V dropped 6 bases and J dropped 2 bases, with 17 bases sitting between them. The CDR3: CASSTTGTVPYEQYF. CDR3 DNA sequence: TGTGCCAGCAGTACAACCGGGACGGTGCCCTACGAGCAGTACTTC.

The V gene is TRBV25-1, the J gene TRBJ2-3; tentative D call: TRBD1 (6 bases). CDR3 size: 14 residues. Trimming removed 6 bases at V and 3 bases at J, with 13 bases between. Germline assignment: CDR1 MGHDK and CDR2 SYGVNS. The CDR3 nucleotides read TGTGCCAGCAGACACACAGGGATTACAGATACGCAGTATTTT. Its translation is CASRHTGITDTQYF.

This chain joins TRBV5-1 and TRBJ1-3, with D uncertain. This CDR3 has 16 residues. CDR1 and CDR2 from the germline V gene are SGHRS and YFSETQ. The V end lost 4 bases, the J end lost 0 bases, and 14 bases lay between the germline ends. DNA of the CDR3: TGCGCCAGCAGCCCACTGGCGCATCCCTCTGGAAACACCATATATTTT. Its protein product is CASSPLAHPSGNTIYF.

Here the CDR3 reads CASSFKGTVGSNQPQHF. In nucleotides, the CDR3 is TGTGCCAGCAGTTTTAAGGGTACGGTAGGTAGCAATCAGCCCCAGCATTTT. This chain connects TRBV27 to TRBJ1-5; D is uncertain. The CDR3 has 17 amino acids. In germline, CDR1 is MNHEY, CDR2 SMNVEV (reference sequence). V was shortened by 3 bases and J by 0 bases, with 15 bases between the two germline ends.

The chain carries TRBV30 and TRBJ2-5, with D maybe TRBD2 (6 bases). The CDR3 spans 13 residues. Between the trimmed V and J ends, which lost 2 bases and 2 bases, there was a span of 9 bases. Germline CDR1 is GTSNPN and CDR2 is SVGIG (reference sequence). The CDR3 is CAWSSGTQETQYF. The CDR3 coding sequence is TGTGCCTGGAGTTCAGGGACTCAAGAGACCCAGTACTTC.